This T cell receptor beta chain came from a study of cytomegalovirus exposure and HLA in healthy donors. Study-level points and caveats: Relative to equally common others, HLA-associated TCR beta chains showed greater clonal expansion in a later analysis. The authors judged a highly shared variant cluster likely a sequencing artifact.

The PCR employed 60 Vbeta primers together with 13 Jbeta primers. Some clones are missing from TCRdb's copy, which holds only in-frame ones; the method was immunoSEQ multiplex PCR. The table has approximately 170,000 clones, about 59% seen once; the top ten hold roughly 2.9%. V gave up 3 bases and J gave up 4 bases; unmatched junction bases: 7. Germline V gene sequence: CDR1 LNHDA, CDR2 SQIVND (reference sequence). CDR3 length: 15 amino acids. Turning to this clone: The antigen is unknown.

The chain uses TRBV19 and TRBJ2-7; 9 bases match TRBD1. Sequenced sample: PBMCs. The receptor's source is a man between 35 and 55 years old in good health and CMV-seronegative. The chain's CDR3 is CASSISGTGSYEQYF. In nucleotides, the CDR3 is TGTGCCAGTAGTATTTCCGGGACAGGGAGTTACGAGCAGTACTTC.